These T cell receptor beta chains were read from a single sample in a study of shared clonotypes between healthy human individuals. The data were produced by immunoSEQ multiplex PCR, yet TCRdb's version contains in-frame clones alone and is incomplete. This sample has roughly 1 million clones; roughly 75% occur once, and the top ten carry approximately 1.5%. The source material was memory CD4+ T cells sorted from blood. These receptors came from a man between 18 and 35 years old in good health. The CDR3 runs from the conserved cysteine through the conserved F or W. A row's size may be missing; if present it is once, few, many or a size class.

j_call v_call clone_size cdr3_aa
TRBJ1-6 TRBV9 - CASSRDRDNSPLHF
TRBJ2-7 TRBV20-1 - CSAIGLNEQYF
TRBJ1-2 TRBV7-2 once CASSPRITLNYGYTF
TRBJ2-3 TRBV28 - CASRAGTGFSTDTQYF
TRBJ2-2 TRBV5-4 once CASSFPDTGELFF
TRBJ2-5 TRBV5-3 - CARSSTSGDHQETQYF
TRBJ1-5 TRBV5-5 - CASSLVGGSSNQPQHF
TRBJ2-3 TRBV7-2 few CASSPPAFYDTQYF
TRBJ2-2 TRBV4-3 - CASSQEASTGELFF
TRBJ1-1 TRBV2 once CAGSLYGGMNTEAFF
TRBJ2-3 TRBV5-1 - CASSPGEGIFTDTQYF
TRBJ1-1 TRBV13 - CASSFHRLGVVTEAFF
TRBJ2-1 TRBV5-1 once CASSLGSHYNEQFF
TRBJ1-6 TRBV2 - CASREQGGNNSPLHF
TRBJ2-7 TRBV4-1 - CASSQARGDHSYEQYF
TRBJ2-1 TRBV6-5 - CASSYRSSYYNEQFF
TRBJ2-2 TRBV7-2 - CASSPERRTGELFF
TRBJ1-2 TRBV5-1 - CASSLPGEAYGYTF
TRBJ2-7 TRBV29-1 - CSVAYGTGSSYEQYF
TRBJ2-3 TRBV9 - CASIHPRGDHAQYF
TRBJ1-3 TRBV5-1 - CASSPSPGNTIYF
TRBJ2-3 TRBV19 few CASSMSSARTSTDTQYF
TRBJ2-1 TRBV5-5 - CASSLVATGQTYNEQFF
TRBJ2-5 TRBV2 - CASRSLGQGKQETQYF
TRBJ1-1 TRBV2 - CASSAGTGNTEAFF
TRBJ2-7 TRBV6-6 - CASTREGSGEQYF
TRBJ1-4 TRBV5-1 - CASSLVWQRNEKLFF
TRBJ2-1 TRBV2 - CASSDGNNNEQFF
TRBJ2-5 TRBV30 - CAWSVRPGETQYF
TRBJ2-7 TRBV18 - CASSPGDGPYEQYF
TRBJ1-5 TRBV19 - CASKGLGQTAQPQHF
TRBJ2-7 TRBV6-1 - CASSDRARVSYEQYF
TRBJ2-7 TRBV14 - CASSQAPGSRGEQYF
TRBJ2-4 TRBV30 - CAWATIGGGKNIQYF
TRBJ1-5 TRBV5-1 - CASSPGQGNQPQHF
TRBJ2-3 TRBV5-1 - CASSLASSGGTDTQYF
TRBJ1-1 TRBV18 - CASSPWTDSTTEAFF